This T cell receptor beta chain was sequenced during a study of blood T cell repertoires in COVID-19. Study details: From T cells, B-cell-depleted T cells, or PBMCs came the material, which was cDNA or gDNA.

Under the authors' procedure: Quantification of nucleated cells was approximated via reference gene primer amplification. TCRdb's copy holds only in-frame clones and misses some; the assay was immunoSEQ multiplex PCR. V, J and clone size derive from that table, while D and trimming were established from the DNA sequence. Here the sample spans under 130,000 clones, more than 85% being singletons. Losses at the gene ends were 4 bases for V and 0 bases for J; bases not matched to a gene: 6. Per germline, CDR1 SQVTM and CDR2 ANQGSEA. CDR3 length equals 15 residues. Sequencing used peripheral blood. This chain joins TRBV29-1 and TRBJ1-3; 7 bases fit TRBD1. The receptor comes from a human donor in a cohort sampled during active COVID-19. For the CDR3, the DNA is TGCAGCGTTGCACGGGACAGCGACTCTGGAAACACCATATATTTT. This codes for CSVARDSDSGNTIYF.